This passage covers 7 T cell receptor beta chains from one sample sequenced in a study of blood T cell repertoires in COVID-19. Profiling relied on immunoSEQ multiplex PCR, and the TCRdb table lists in-frame clones only, not all of them. The repertoire has more than 40,000 clones, around 89% of them found once; the top ten carry just over 9.5%. Sequencing was performed on peripheral blood. These receptors were obtained from a man aged 50-60 years with active COVID-19.

The chain recombines TRBV4-2 with TRBJ2-3, with a tentative D call TRBD2 (6 bases). The CDR3 is 16 residues long. Germline V gene sequence: CDR1 LGHNA, CDR2 YNFKEQ. Trimming cost V 3 bases and J 1 base, with 14 bases left between them. Here the CDR3 reads CASSHPYGTRTDTQYF. The CDR3 bases are TGTGCCAGCAGCCATCCGTATGGGACTCGCACAGATACGCAGTATTTT.

With respect to this clone: Other DNA sequences of this sample code for an identical CDR3. V usage is TRBV2 and J usage is TRBJ1-5; D is undetermined. Per germline, CDR1 SNHLY and CDR2 FYNNEI. This CDR3 has 13 amino acids. Trimming removed 5 bases from V and 0 bases from J, with 5 bases in between. The CDR3 loop is CASSRDSNQPQHF. CDR3 bases: TGTGCCAGCAGTCGGGATAGCAATCAGCCCCAGCATTTT.

V usage is TRBV28 and J usage is TRBJ1-1; D ambiguous. The V gene's germline CDR1 is MDHEN and CDR2 SYDVKM. The CDR3 is 12 amino acids. The V end lost 7 bases, the J end lost 1 base, and 7 bases lay between the germline ends. CDR3 in amino acids: CASKERNTEAFF. CDR3 DNA sequence: TGTGCCAGCAAGGAGAGGAACACTGAAGCTTTCTTT.

The chain has TRBV28 and TRBJ1-2; 8 bases map to TRBD1. Germline V gives CDR1 MDHEN, CDR2 SYDVKM. This CDR3 spans 13 amino acids. V dropped 7 bases and J dropped 6; count of bases not matched to a gene: 7. The CDR3 is CASKVGQVDGYTF. CDR3 bases: TGTGCCAGCAAAGTGGGACAGGTGGATGGCTACACCTTC.

This rearrangement joins TRBV27 to TRBJ1-5, with 7 bases identical to TRBD1. This CDR3 has 16 amino acids. The V and J ends lost 3 bases and 3 bases, in that order; junction bases with no gene match: 8. CDR1 is MNHEY and CDR2 is SMNVEV in the germline V gene (reference sequence). Here the CDR3 reads CASSFRGQNSNQPQHF. In DNA, the CDR3 is TGTGCCAGCAGTTTTAGGGGGCAGAACTCCAATCAGCCCCAGCATTTT.

J is TRBJ2-1 and V is TRBV9; TRBD2 agrees at 8 bases. V trimming: 0 bases; J trimming: 0 bases; junction bases outside the gene matches: 8. The CDR3 has 18 amino acids. Germline V gene lookup returns CDR1 SGDLS and CDR2 YYNGEE. Written as DNA, the CDR3 is TGTGCCAGCAGCGTAGAACCAGCGGGGGCCTACTCCTACAATGAGCAGTTCTTC. It encodes CASSVEPAGAYSYNEQFF.

The CDR3 sequence is CASSEGPTGATFF. The CDR3 DNA follows: TGTGCCAGCAGCGAAGGGCCGACAGGGGCCACTTTCTTT. This sequence joins TRBV9 and TRBJ1-1; 8 nucleotides agree with TRBD1. The CDR3 is 13 residues long. V was pared by 3 bases and J by 12 bases, with 10 bases of the junction left unmatched. Looked up from germline, CDR1 is SGDLS and CDR2 is YYNGEE. Complete variable domain (other parts from reference TRBV9 and TRBJ1-1): DSGVTQTPKHLITATGQRVTLRCSPRSGDLSVYWYQQSLDQGLQFLIQYYNGEERAKGNILERFSAQQFPDLHSELNLSSLELGDSALYFCASSEGPTGATFFGQGTRLTVV.